The 14 T cell receptor beta chains below were found in one sample sequenced in a study of vaccination effects on CD4 cells after COVID-19. Before sequencing took place, the ViraFEST assay used viral peptide pools to expand antigen-specific CD4+ T cells. Culture proceeded for approximately 10 days, and CD4+ T cells were then isolated. Nucleocapsid antibodies were negative in the vaccine recipients, who had never had SARS-CoV-2 infection. Profiling relied on immunoSEQ multiplex PCR, and the TCRdb table lists in-frame clones only, not all of them. The table has about 41,000 clones, under 75% seen once. What these receptors recognize is not known. The specimen was CD4+ T cells from PBMCs cultured with HCoV-OC43 spike peptides, collected before COVID-19 vaccination. The subset: HCoV-OC43 spike overlapping peptide pool stimulation. These receptors all stem from a human donor who received a COVID-19 vaccine.

The chain joins TRBV5-5 to TRBJ2-1; weak D call: TRBD2 (6 bases). The CDR3 has 14 amino acids. V was clipped by 4 bases and J by 8 bases, with 16 bases between them. Germline V gene sequence: CDR1 SGHKS, CDR2 YYEKEE (reference sequence). The CDR3, as DNA: TGTGCCAGCAGCAAGGGACTGTCCGTGGATGAGCAGTTCTTC. It encodes CASSKGLSVDEQFF.

The chain has TRBV5-1 and TRBJ2-2; D is undetermined. Trimming took 4 bases from V and 4 from J, leaving 8 bases between them. The germline V gene has CDR1 SGHRS and CDR2 YFSETQ. This CDR3 region has 13 residues. The CDR3 loop reads CASSPAFTGELFF. The CDR3 nucleotides read TGCGCCAGCAGCCCGGCATTCACCGGGGAGCTGTTTTTT.

The V gene is TRBV5-1, the J gene TRBJ2-2, with 8 bases lining up with TRBD1. V gave up 0 bases and J gave up 6 bases; unmatched junction bases: 1. Germline V gives CDR1 SGHRS, CDR2 YFSETQ. The CDR3 sequence is 14 residues long. The CDR3 DNA is TGCGCCAGCAGCTTGGAGACAGGGGCCGGGGAGCTGTTTTTT. This translates into CASSLETGAGELFF.

The chain has TRBV5-1 and TRBJ1-4; 7 bases map to TRBD1. The CDR3 totals 15 residues. Germline V gene sequence: CDR1 SGHRS, CDR2 YFSETQ. The trim removed 3 bases at V and 5 bases at J, leaving 7 bases unmatched. The CDR3 DNA is TGCGCCAGCAGCTCCGGACAGGAGGGCAATGAAAAACTGTTTTTT. This sequence encodes CASSSGQEGNEKLFF.

The rearrangement uses TRBV6-2 or TRBV6-3 and TRBJ2-1; 8 bases match TRBD2. The germline gives CDR1 MNHEY, CDR2 SVGEGT. V shed 5 bases, J shed 5 bases, and the junction held 8 bases outside the gene matches. The CDR3 totals 15 residues. The CDR3 sequence is CASSVAGRKDNEQFF. CDR3 in DNA: TGTGCCAGCAGTGTAGCGGGAAGGAAGGACAATGAGCAGTTCTTC.

Concerning this clone itself: In the same sample, other DNA sequences code for this CDR3. The V call is TRBV6-1, the J call TRBJ1-5, with D unclear. The CDR3 runs 13 residues. Germline values: CDR1 MNHNS, CDR2 SASEGT. Trimming shortened V by 3 bases and J by 4 bases, and 7 bases separated the two germline ends. The chain's CDR3 is CASSEHLNQPQHF. Here the CDR3 DNA reads TGTGCCAGCAGTGAGCACTTAAATCAGCCCCAGCATTTT.

About this clone: The sample contains more than one DNA sequence encoding this CDR3. The chain links TRBV7-2 to TRBJ1-5; D remains ambiguous. V was shortened by 1 base and J by 9 bases, with 7 bases between the two germline ends. Germline loops: CDR1 SGHTA, CDR2 FQGNSA. CDR3 length: 12 amino acids. CDR3 sequence reads: CASSLGLGPQHF. The CDR3, as DNA: TGTGCCAGCAGCTTAGGATTGGGGCCCCAGCATTTT.

This clone was detected once. V gene TRBV7-2 combines with J gene TRBJ1-5; D is unresolved. This CDR3 comprises 12 residues. The V end lost 5 bases, the J end lost 7 bases, and 9 bases lay between the germline ends. Germline CDR1 reads SGHTA; CDR2 reads FQGNSA. CDR3 residues: CASSPRGQPQHF. The DNA for the CDR3 is TGTGCCAGCAGCCCGAGAGGGCAGCCCCAGCATTTT.

The chain recombines TRBV2 with TRBJ2-5; D unresolved. CDR3 length: 15 residues. The V end was cut by 6 bases, the J end by 4 bases, with 18 bases between. In germline, CDR1 is SNHLY, CDR2 FYNNEI. The CDR3 spells CASRPIRSDGETQYF. The DNA of the CDR3 is TGTGCCAGCAGGCCCATACGGTCCGACGGAGAGACCCAGTACTTC. Full variable domain (remainder filled in from reference TRBV2 and TRBJ2-5): EPEVTQTPSHQVTQMGQEVILRCVPISNHLYFYWYRQILGQKVEFLVSFYNNEISEKSEIFDDQFSVERPDGSNFTLKIRSTKLEDSAMYFCASRPIRSDGETQYFGPGTRLLVL.

This chain joins TRBV20-1 and TRBJ2-7, with 10 bases that match TRBD1. Looked up from germline, CDR1 is DFQATT and CDR2 is SNEGSKA (reference sequence). The CDR3 is 16 residues long. V lost 3 bases to trimming and J lost 0 bases; unmatched junction nucleotides: 8. The CDR3 DNA is TGCAGTGCTAGTACTTTCGGGACAGGGGTCTCCTACGAGCAGTACTTC. Translation gives CSASTFGTGVSYEQYF.

The table lists this clone with a few counts. Other DNA sequences of this sample code for an identical CDR3. The chain joins TRBV18 to TRBJ1-2, with 7 bases fitting TRBD1. V trimming: 3 bases; J trimming: 4 bases; junction bases outside the gene matches: 2. Germline values: CDR1 KGHSH, CDR2 LQKENI. This CDR3 contains 13 residues. The CDR3 region has the DNA TGTGCCAGCTCACCTGACAGGGCCTATGGCTACACCTTC. Translated: CASSPDRAYGYTF.

The J gene is TRBJ2-7, the V gene TRBV3-1 (or the pseudogene TRBV3-2), with D maybe TRBD2 (5 bases). Trimming took off 4 bases at V and 6 bases at J, with 19 bases between the two ends. Germline CDR1 and CDR2: LGHDT and YNNKEL (reference sequence). The CDR3 runs 15 residues. Here the CDR3 reads CASSPFIAFTREQYF. CDR3 DNA: TGTGCCAGCAGCCCCTTTATAGCGTTCACCCGCGAGCAGTACTTC.

This clone came up a few times. The chain employs TRBV4-1 and TRBJ1-2; tentatively, D is TRBD1 (5 bases). Germline V gene lookup returns CDR1 MGHRA and CDR2 YSYEKL. Deletions cut 0 bases from V and 4 bases from J, with 9 bases between. This CDR3 has 14 amino acids. CDR3 coding DNA: TGCGCCAGCAGCCAAGACAGGGCTGCCTATGGCTACACCTTC. This encodes CASSQDRAAYGYTF.

This sequence joins TRBV7-9 and TRBJ2-3, with D possibly matching TRBD2 (6 bases). Germline V gene lookup returns CDR1 SEHNR and CDR2 FQNEAQ (reference sequence). Trimming pared 4 bases from V and 0 bases from J, leaving 11 bases between. The length of the CDR3 is 15 residues. Written as DNA, the CDR3 is TGTGCCAGCAGCTCTAGCGTACCTAGCACAGATACGCAGTATTTT. It yields the protein CASSSSVPSTDTQYF.